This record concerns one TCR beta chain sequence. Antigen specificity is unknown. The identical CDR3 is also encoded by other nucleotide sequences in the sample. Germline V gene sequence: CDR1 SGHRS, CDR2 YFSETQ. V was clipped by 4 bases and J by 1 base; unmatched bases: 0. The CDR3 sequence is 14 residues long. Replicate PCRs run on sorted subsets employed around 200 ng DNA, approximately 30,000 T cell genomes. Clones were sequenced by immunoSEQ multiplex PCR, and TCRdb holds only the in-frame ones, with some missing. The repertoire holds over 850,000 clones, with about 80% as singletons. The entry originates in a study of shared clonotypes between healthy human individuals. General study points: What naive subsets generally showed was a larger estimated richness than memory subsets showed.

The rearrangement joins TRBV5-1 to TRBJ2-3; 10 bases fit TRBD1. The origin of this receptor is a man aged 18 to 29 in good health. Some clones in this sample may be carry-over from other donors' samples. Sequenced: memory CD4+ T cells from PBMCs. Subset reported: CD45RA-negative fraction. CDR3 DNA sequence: TGCGCCAGCAGCGGACAGGGGGGCACAGATACGCAGTATTTT. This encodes CASSGQGGTDTQYF. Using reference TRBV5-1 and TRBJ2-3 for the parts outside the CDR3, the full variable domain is KAGVTQTPRYLIKTRGQQVTLSCSPISGHRSVSWYQQTPGQGLQFLFEYFSETQRNKGNFPGRFSGRQFSNSRSEMNVSTLELGDSALYLCASSGQGGTDTQYFGPGTRLTVL.